What follows are 13 T cell receptor beta chains derived from one specimen sequenced in a study of molecular identifiers for immune sequencing clone quantification. From the PCR reads, TCRdb called clonotypes with MiXCR, one entry per CDR3 protein. The sample carries around 65,000 distinct CDR3 sequences, under 20% recorded once. The material sequenced was naive CD8+ T cells from blood, with Jurkat cell RNA spiked in. The subset: FACS-sorted CD8+CD4-CCR7+CD45RA+ naive T cells. The receptors were gathered from a human donor in good health. Some libraries in this study had Jurkat cell RNA spiked in.

Comment on this clonotype: A much larger clone sits a single nucleotide away, making a read error possible. The rearrangement uses TRBV4-1 and TRBJ2-2, with TRBD1 as a possible D gene (6 bases). The CDR3 sequence is 17 residues long. V was cut by 0 bases and J by 6 bases, with 17 bases left in between. Germline lookup yields CDR1 MGHRA and CDR2 YSYEKL. DNA of the CDR3: TGCGCCAGCAGCCAAGAGGGCAGGGGATATGGGGCCGGGGAGCTGTTTTTT. Its translation is CASSQEGRGYGAGELFF.

In its sample, this clonotype was seen many times. The chain combines TRBV19 with TRBJ1-6; TRBD1 aligns across 7 bases. This CDR3 comprises 16 residues. Germline-derived CDR1 and CDR2 are LNHDA and SQIVND (reference sequence). V lost 6 bases and J lost 6; bases outside the gene matches: 11. The chain's CDR3 is CASSHLGQEINSPLHF. The CDR3 coding sequence is TGTGCCAGTAGCCACCTTGGACAGGAGATTAATTCACCCCTCCACTTT.

This clonotype was observed a single time. A read error may be the cause here, since a much bigger clone is one base away. This chain connects TRBV2 to TRBJ2-3, with 12 bases aligning to TRBD1. The CDR3 covers 16 residues. The junction had 10 bases not matched to a gene; V was cut back by 5 bases and J by 7 bases. Germline lookup yields CDR1 SNHLY and CDR2 FYNNEI. CDR3: CASSNAGTGGANTQYF. As DNA, the CDR3 is TGTGCCAGCAGTAACGCCGGGACAGGGGGCGCAAATACGCAGTATTTT.

This clonotype has only one observation. One base away lies a much larger clone, so this may be a sequencing read error. The rearrangement links TRBV12-3 or TRBV12-4 to TRBJ2-3, with D tentatively TRBD1 (5 bases). The CDR3 has 15 residues. The V and J ends lost 3 bases and 3 bases respectively, with 13 bases between them. The CDR3 coding sequence is TGTGCCAGCAGTTTTGGGCCCCCAGGGACAGATACGCAGTATTTT. Translating gives CASSFGPPGTDTQYF.

This clonotype was counted a few times. The rearrangement joins TRBV20-1 to TRBJ2-1; TRBD1 is a possible D gene (5 bases). This CDR3 spans 15 amino acids. CDR1 and CDR2 (germline): DFQATT, SNEGSKA (reference sequence). Between the trimmed V and J ends, which lost 0 bases and 1 base, there was a span of 10 bases. The CDR3 DNA reads TGCAGTGCTAGAGATTGGGGCGAATCCTACAATGAGCAGTTCTTC. It specifies CSARDWGESYNEQFF.

On this clonotype itself: A much more abundant neighbour one base away suggests this may be a read error. The chain employs TRBV5-1 and TRBJ1-4, with a possible D match to TRBD1 (5 bases). Germline loops: CDR1 SGHRS, CDR2 YFSETQ. The CDR3 extends over 15 amino acids. Trimming left V 0 bases short and J 4 bases short, with 10 bases between. CDR3 sequence: CASSLVRQSNEKLFF. CDR3 in DNA: TGCGCCAGCAGCTTGGTCAGACAGAGTAATGAAAAACTGTTTTTT.

This clonotype has more than one count but fewer than ten. Given a much more abundant clone one base away, this may be a read error. CDR3 sequence reads: CASSATRDYRGGAETQCF. The CDR3 nucleotides read TGTGCCAGCAGCGCAACGAGGGACTACCGAGGAGGGGCAGAGACCCAGTGCTTC. J is TRBJ2-5 and V is TRBV11-3, with 7 bases lining up with TRBD2. Germline CDR1 is SGHNT and CDR2 is YENEEA. The CDR3 consists of 18 residues.

Many counts were recorded for this clonotype. The CDR3 loop is CSAPPRDPETSGRVTDTQYF. CDR3 sequence (DNA): TGCAGTGCTCCTCCACGGGACCCCGAAACTAGCGGGAGGGTAACAGATACGCAGTATTTT. The rearrangement joins TRBV20-1 to TRBJ2-3, with 13 bases matching TRBD2. Germline CDR1 DFQATT, CDR2 SNEGSKA (reference sequence). V was pared by 5 bases and J by 3 bases, with 20 bases of the junction left unmatched. CDR3 size: 20 residues.

This clonotype came up many times. V gene TRBV7-9 combines with J gene TRBJ1-4, with no clear D. Trimming cost V 5 bases and J 5 bases, with 9 bases left between them. The CDR3 extends over 13 amino acids. Germline V gene lookup returns CDR1 SEHNR and CDR2 FQNEAQ (reference sequence). The CDR3: CASSQTPNEKLFF. CDR3 sequence (DNA): TGTGCCAGCAGCCAGACGCCAAATGAAAAACTGTTTTTT.

This clonotype appeared a few times. Germline is not matched at one junction end, which may reflect a read error. This rearrangement joins TRBV5-5 to TRBJ2-1; a weak D match, TRBD2 (5 bases). Looked up from germline, CDR1 is SGHKS and CDR2 is YYEKEE (reference sequence). The CDR3 totals 15 residues. This CDR3 is CAGSLYLGREDEQFF. In DNA form, the CDR3 reads TGTGCCGGCAGCTTGTACCTAGGCCGGGAAGATGAGCAGTTCTTC.

This clonotype was detected only a few times. The J gene is TRBJ2-1, the V gene TRBV19; 9 bases match TRBD2. Germline values: CDR1 LNHDA, CDR2 SQIVND (reference sequence). This CDR3 spans 16 amino acids. V lost 2 bases, J lost 2 bases, and 4 bases stayed unmatched. CDR3 sequence (DNA): TGTGCCAGTAGTATATCTCGCGGGAGGGCCTACAATGAGCAGTTCTTC. It translates to CASSISRGRAYNEQFF.

This clonotype was observed many times. This chain links TRBV12-3 or TRBV12-4 with TRBJ2-1; D unclear. Trimming took off 2 bases at V and 13 bases at J, with 9 bases between the two ends. The CDR3 contains 11 residues. This CDR3 reads CASSLSDIQFF. CDR3 sequence (DNA): TGTGCCAGCAGTTTAAGCGACATCCAGTTCTTC.

This clonotype has a count of ten or more. CDR3 region: CASSLYSNTEAFF. The CDR3 DNA sequence: TGTGCCAGCAGCTTGTACAGCAACACTGAAGCTTTCTTT. This chain connects TRBV5-5 to TRBJ1-1; no clear D gene. This CDR3 region has 13 residues. Per germline, CDR1 SGHKS and CDR2 YYEKEE (reference sequence). The V gene lost 1 base and the J gene lost 2 bases, with 6 bases spanning the gap. The complete variable domain, with remaining parts taken from reference TRBV5-5 and TRBJ1-1, reads DAGVTQSPTHLIKTRGQQVTLRCSPISGHKSVSWYQQVLGQGPQFIFQYYEKEERGRGNFPDRFSARQFPNYSSELNVNALLLGDSALYLCASSLYSNTEAFFGQGTRLTVV.